The 10 T cell receptor beta chains reported below all come from one sample, sequenced in a study of T cells after yellow fever vaccination. In TCRdb, the 5' RACE reads were re-called with MiXCR into one record per CDR3 protein. The table lists over 300,000 distinct CDR3 sequences, around 3.9% of them singletons. Specimen: PBMCs, collected on the day of the yellow fever booster vaccination. These receptors all stem from a man younger than 35 who received the YFV17D yellow fever vaccine.

The J gene is TRBJ1-1, the V gene TRBV7-2, with 7 bases fitting TRBD1. Trimming cost V 6 bases and J 5 bases; bases outside gene matches: 9. Looked up from germline, CDR1 is SGHTA and CDR2 is FQGNSA. This CDR3 contains 14 residues. This chain's CDR3 is CASSLPGGWTEAFF. As DNA, the CDR3 is TGTGCCAGCAGTCTTCCAGGGGGTTGGACTGAAGCTTTCTTT.

The chain couples TRBV7-2 to TRBJ1-4; D call uncertain. This CDR3 spans 14 amino acids. Trimming removed 7 bases at V and 4 bases at J, with 13 bases between. Germline CDR1 reads SGHTA; CDR2 reads FQGNSA. The CDR3 here is CASTPAGFNEKLFF. The CDR3 DNA is TGTGCCAGCACTCCGGCGGGGTTTAATGAAAAACTGTTTTTT.

This clonotype was recorded many times. This chain links TRBV10-2 with TRBJ2-7, with D unclear. Germline V CDR1 and CDR2: WSHSY, SAAADI. V was cut by 6 bases and J by 3 bases, with 18 bases left in between. The CDR3 spans 15 residues. The CDR3 loop is CASSLGSPDLYEQYV. The CDR3 DNA follows: TGCGCCAGCAGCTTGGGTTCCCCCGACCTCTACGAGCAGTACGTC.

This clonotype was detected a few times. As DNA, the CDR3 is TGTGCCAGCAGTCCGGGACAGGGCCAGTTCTTC. Translated: CASSPGQGQFF. The genes are TRBV6-6 and TRBJ2-1, with TRBD1 matching 9 bases. This CDR3 spans 11 amino acids. Germline V gene lookup returns CDR1 MNHNY and CDR2 SVGAGI (reference sequence). V gave up 5 bases and J gave up 13 bases; unmatched junction bases: 3.

This clonotype occurred a few times. J is TRBJ1-4 and V is TRBV7-9, with D unresolved. Trimming removed 5 bases at V and 6 bases at J, with 16 bases between. CDR3 size: 15 residues. Germline V CDR1 and CDR2: SEHNR, FQNEAQ (reference sequence). The CDR3 DNA follows: TGTGCCAGCAGCAACCAGGAGCGGGCTGATGAAAAACTGTTTTTT. Amino acids: CASSNQERADEKLFF.

V and J are TRBV19 and TRBJ1-5; tentative D call: TRBD1 (6 bases). The CDR3 is made up of 17 amino acids. Germline-derived CDR1 and CDR2 are LNHDA and SQIVND (reference sequence). The germline V and J ends were trimmed by 5 bases and 0 bases, with 17 bases remaining between them. The CDR3 reads CASSPRGRHYSNQPQHF. The CDR3 DNA is TGTGCCAGTAGTCCCCGGGGGCGGCACTATAGCAATCAGCCCCAGCATTTT.

This clonotype was observed a few times. This sequence joins TRBV4-3 and TRBJ2-2; 11 positions agree with TRBD2. The V and J ends lost 0 bases and 5 bases, in that order; junction bases with no gene match: 8. Germline V gives CDR1 LGHNA, CDR2 YSLEER. The CDR3 runs to 18 residues. CDR3 coding DNA: TGCGCCAGCAGCCAAGATTCGTCTAGCGGGAGGCGGACCGGGGAGCTGTTTTTT. Its translation is CASSQDSSSGRRTGELFF.

This clonotype showed up just a few times. The chain employs TRBV9 and TRBJ2-1; 12 nucleotides align to TRBD2. Germline V gene sequence: CDR1 SGDLS, CDR2 YYNGEE. This CDR3 has 18 amino acids. Trimming removed 3 bases from V and 4 bases from J; junction bases left unmatched: 11. In DNA, the CDR3 is TGTGCCAGCAGCGAGGAGGGACTAGCGGGCGAAAGATACAATGAGCAGTTCTTC. Amino acid sequence: CASSEEGLAGERYNEQFF.

This clonotype was detected a few times. The rearrangement joins TRBV9 to TRBJ2-1, with 7 nucleotides matching TRBD1. The V segment lost 1 base and the J segment 6 bases; nucleotides outside the gene matches: 4. Germline CDR1 is SGDLS and CDR2 is YYNGEE. This CDR3 has 14 residues. The DNA for the CDR3 is TGTGCCAGCAGCGTAACAGGGGCCAGCAATGAGCAGTTCTTC. As protein: CASSVTGASNEQFF.

Notes on this clonotype: Without the conserved terminal phenylalanine or tryptophan, this CDR3 likely stems from a read error. Because the CDR3's place on the DNA is in doubt, the DNA is left out and the CDR3 is given as listed by TCRdb. V gene TRBV12-3 or TRBV12-4 combines with J gene TRBJ2-5; TRBD2, the table's D call, was not compared with the DNA. The CDR3 totals 16 residues, both ends included. CDR3 sequence: CASSFGVVGASGGEIS.